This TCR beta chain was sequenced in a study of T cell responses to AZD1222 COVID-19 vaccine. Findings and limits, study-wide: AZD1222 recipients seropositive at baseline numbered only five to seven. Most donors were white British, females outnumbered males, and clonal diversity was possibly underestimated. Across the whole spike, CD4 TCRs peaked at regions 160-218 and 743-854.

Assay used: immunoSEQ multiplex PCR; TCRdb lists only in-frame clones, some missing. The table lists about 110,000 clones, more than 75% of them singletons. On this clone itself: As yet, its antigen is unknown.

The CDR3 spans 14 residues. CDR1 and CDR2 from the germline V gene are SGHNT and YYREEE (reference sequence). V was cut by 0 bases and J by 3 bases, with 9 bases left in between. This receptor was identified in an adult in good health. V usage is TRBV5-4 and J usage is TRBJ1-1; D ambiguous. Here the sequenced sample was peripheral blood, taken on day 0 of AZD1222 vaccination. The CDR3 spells CASSLAGGYTEAFF. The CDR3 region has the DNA TGTGCCAGCAGCTTGGCCGGAGGGTACACTGAAGCTTTCTTT.